This T cell receptor beta chain was observed in a study of read filtering for tumor transcriptome and immune sequencing. Study information: By R-ISS, stages I, II and III held 8, 16 and 7 patients. Study outcomes and limitations: Around 80% of IR-seq clonotypes had a single read, yet these held roughly 3.8% of reads. Sorted CD138-negative bone marrow cells were not purified T cells.

The sample holds a few counts of this clonotype. Its target is unknown. The CDR3 has 13 amino acids. Germline CDR1 and CDR2: MGHRA and YSYEKL. V was shortened by 2 bases and J by 6 bases, with 8 bases between the two germline ends. This library used approximately 370 ng RNA and molecular barcoded adaptors spanning alpha/delta and beta/gamma chains. TCRdb called the reads again in MiXCR, with one record for every CDR3 protein. The sample comprises approximately 58,000 distinct CDR3 sequences, 20% of which are singletons, and approximately 18% rests with the top ten. The gene calls are TRBV4-1 and TRBJ2-1; D gene unclear. The specimen sequenced was a population of CD138-negative cells sorted from bone marrow. The receptor was isolated from a donor aged 40 or older with multiple myeloma. In DNA, the CDR3 is TGCGCCAGCAGCCAATATCCTGGCAATGAGCAGTTCTTC. Encoded protein: CASSQYPGNEQFF.